A single T cell receptor (beta chain) is shown here with its context. Its specificity is not known. The data were obtained in a study of graft-versus-host responses after intestinal transplantation. Study overall: Multivisceral, liver-intestinal, or isolated intestinal grafts went to recipients. Uniformly, recipients were administered anti-thymocyte globulin induction with subsequent tacrolimus and steroids for approximately three years. Study-level findings and limits: Researchers found GvH clones in recipient marrow, and some showed up first in ileum or blood. Patients who carried graft-donor T cell macrochimerism also had high graft-versus-host to host-versus-graft clonal ratios in their allografts.

Measured with immunoSEQ multiplex PCR; TCRdb has only the in-frame clones, and not every one. The sample lists more than 95,000 clones; less than 95% were seen once. CDR1 SGHTS and CDR2 YDEGEE come from the germline V gene. This CDR3 region has 17 residues. The trim removed 5 bases at V and 4 bases at J, leaving 14 bases unmatched. The rearrangement uses TRBV5-8 and TRBJ2-2, with 7 positions matching TRBD1. The clonotype comes from a human donor who received an intestinal transplant. Here the sequenced sample was unstimulated CD4+ T cells sorted from spleen or lymph node cells, taken before intestinal transplant. The CDR3 coding sequence is TGTGCCAGCAGTCGCGTGTCAACAGGGGTTAGCACCGGGGAGCTGTTTTTT. It translates to CASSRVSTGVSTGELFF.